A selection of T cell receptor beta chains follows, all from one sample in a study of circulating and synovial CD4+ cells in juvenile arthritis. The table came from immunoSEQ multiplex PCR; TCRdb's copy has only in-frame clones and leaves some out. The sample includes over 15,000 clones, 90% to 95% of them seen just once. The sequenced sample consisted of CD4+ T cells from blood. The receptor source for this set is a human donor with juvenile idiopathic arthritis. CDR3s include the opening cysteine and the closing phenylalanine or tryptophan.

>TRBV10-3|TRBJ1-1
CAISEGGSMNTEAFF
>TRBV19|TRBJ1-6
CASRSESSYNSPLHF
>TRBV29-1|TRBJ2-2
CSVRRPPSGELFF
>TRBV7-9|TRBJ1-2
CASSFPQGAGGGYTF
>TRBV18|TRBJ1-1
CASSETGGTEAFF
>TRBV5-1|TRBJ1-3
CASSLDTVSGNTIYF
>TRBV19|TRBJ2-1
CASSAVASGRAAGYEQFF
>TRBV15|TRBJ1-3
CATSSGQGGNTIYF
>TRBV11-3|TRBJ2-1
CASSLDRGPVSEQFF
>TRBV9|TRBJ2-6
CASSVRGGSGANVLTF
>TRBV7-2|TRBJ1-1
CASSLRGNRDTKTEAFF
>TRBV2|TRBJ1-6
CASSSGQSYNSPLHF
>TRBV4-3|TRBJ2-2
CASSREHGGELFF
>TRBV15|TRBJ2-7
CATSRDCEQYF
>TRBV7-7|.
CASSLGVSGGDEQYF
>TRBV9|TRBJ2-1
CASSVGGGTSDYNEQFF
>TRBV5-4|TRBJ2-5
CASSLSTSGGARTQYF
>TRBV11-2|TRBJ1-5
CASSPRGNQPQHF
>TRBV15|TRBJ2-1
CATSMSGLYNEQFF
>TRBV14|TRBJ2-7
CASSQAQGGTSGAYEQYF
>TRBV7-2|TRBJ1-2
CASSLVKHSRGQGVGGYTF
>TRBV14|TRBJ2-5
CASSRLAGGPQYF
>TRBV2|TRBJ2-1
CASRSPSGRAKDEQFF
>TRBV30|TRBJ1-5
CAWSHGTGNQPQHF
>TRBV5-6|TRBJ1-1
CASSFDAGQGAFF
>TRBV14|TRBJ1-6
CASSSGQMSYNSPLHF
>TRBV7-9|TRBJ2-5
CASSFLPLRDSQETQYF
>TRBV27|TRBJ2-7
CASSPRTSGTRAGYEQYF
>TRBV14|TRBJ2-1
CASSQAGTAYNEQFF
>TRBV19|TRBJ1-2
CASSTGQATYGYTF
>TRBV10-3|TRBJ1-3
CAISESTGERNTIYF
>TRBV6-5|TRBJ1-2
CASSYSTGWNGYTF
>TRBV5-5|TRBJ1-4
CASSLELGATLTNEKLFF
>TRBV7-2|TRBJ1-6
CASSPQPGQGNSPLHF
>TRBV12-5|TRBJ2-7
CASGLVKGPVRGTGGEGEQYF
>TRBV27|TRBJ1-5
CASSFSYREPQHF
>TRBV6-5|TRBJ1-2
CASRGTGDSGYTF
>TRBV13|TRBJ2-3
CASSLVRLQFPDTQYF
>TRBV7-3|TRBJ2-1
CASSLIRQGLNEQFF
>TRBV30|TRBJ1-5
CAWKRDNQPQHF
>TRBV5-1|TRBJ1-5
CASRMSGLDHSNQPQHF
>TRBV5-1|TRBJ1-2
CASSPISTGNYGYTF
>TRBV14|TRBJ1-3
CASSQASGNTIYF
>TRBV5-6|.
CASSFRGTGGFHEQYF
>TRBV2|TRBJ2-1
CASSRGQGRPEQFF
>TRBV7-2|TRBJ2-3
CASSLAGRDTQYF
>TRBV18|TRBJ2-7
CASSPPGQGVYEQYF
>TRBV11-2|TRBJ2-3
CASSSRGLKTDTQYF
>TRBV13|TRBJ2-1
CASSLYSYNEQFF
>TRBV5-4|TRBJ2-7
CASSLDQGGFYEQYF
>TRBV30|TRBJ2-1
CAWSGGSYNEQFF
>TRBV28|.
CASSPSGGRYEQYF
>TRBV7-2|TRBJ2-3
CASSFTPSASDTDTQYF
>TRBV7-9|TRBJ1-6
CASNAYNSPLHF
>TRBV19|TRBJ2-7
CASSGGPREQYF
>TRBV5-1|TRBJ1-4
CASKQGAGEKLFF
>TRBV6-5|TRBJ2-7
CASMRAQDEQYF
>TRBV5-1|TRBJ2-1
CASSWRGPDVGNEQFF
>TRBV11-2|TRBJ2-1
CASSSQAGRSYNEQFF
>TRBV11-1|TRBJ2-1
CASSRGSGSVYNEQFF